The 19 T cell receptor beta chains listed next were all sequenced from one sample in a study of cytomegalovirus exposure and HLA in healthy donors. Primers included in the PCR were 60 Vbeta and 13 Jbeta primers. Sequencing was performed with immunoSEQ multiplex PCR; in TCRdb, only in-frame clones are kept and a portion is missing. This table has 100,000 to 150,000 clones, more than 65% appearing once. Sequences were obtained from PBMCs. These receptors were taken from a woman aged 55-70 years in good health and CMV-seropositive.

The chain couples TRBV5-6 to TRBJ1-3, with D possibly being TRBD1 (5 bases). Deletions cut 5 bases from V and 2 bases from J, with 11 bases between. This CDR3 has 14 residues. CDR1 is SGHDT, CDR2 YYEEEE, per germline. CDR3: CASSKQAAGNTIYF. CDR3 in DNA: TGTGCCAGCAGTAAACAGGCGGCTGGAAACACCATATATTTT. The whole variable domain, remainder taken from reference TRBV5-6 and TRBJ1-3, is DAGVTQSPTHLIKTRGQQVTLRCSPKSGHDTVSWYQQALGQGPQFIFQYYEEEERQRGNFPDRFSGHQFPNYSSELNVNALLLGDSALYLCASSKQAAGNTIYFGEGSWLTVV.

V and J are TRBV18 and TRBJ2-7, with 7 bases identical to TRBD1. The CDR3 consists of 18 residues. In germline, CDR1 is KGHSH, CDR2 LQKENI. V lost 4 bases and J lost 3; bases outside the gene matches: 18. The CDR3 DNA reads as TGTGCCAGCTCACTACTGCAGGGGCAGGGGGTGTCTAACTACGAGCAGTACTTC. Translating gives CASSLLQGQGVSNYEQYF.

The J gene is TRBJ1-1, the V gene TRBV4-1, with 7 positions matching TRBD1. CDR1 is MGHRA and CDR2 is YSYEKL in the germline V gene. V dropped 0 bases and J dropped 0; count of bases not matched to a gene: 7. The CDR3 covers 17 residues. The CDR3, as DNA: TGCGCCAGCAGCCAAGATCAATGGGACAGCATGAACACTGAAGCTTTCTTT. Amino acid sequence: CASSQDQWDSMNTEAFF.

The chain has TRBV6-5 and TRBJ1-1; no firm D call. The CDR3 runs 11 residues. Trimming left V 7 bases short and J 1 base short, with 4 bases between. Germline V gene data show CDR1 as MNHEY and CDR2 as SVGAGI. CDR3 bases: TGTGCCAGCATAAAGAACACTGAAGCTTTCTTT. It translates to CASIKNTEAFF.

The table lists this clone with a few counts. CDR3 in DNA: TGTGCCAGCAGCGTAGCACCAGGGCCAACAGATACGCAGTATTTT. Translation gives CASSVAPGPTDTQYF. The rearrangement links TRBV9 to TRBJ2-3; D is perhaps TRBD1 (5 bases). This CDR3 comprises 15 residues. The germline V gene has CDR1 SGDLS and CDR2 YYNGEE. Between the trimmed V and J ends, which lost 0 bases and 3 bases, there was a span of 11 bases.

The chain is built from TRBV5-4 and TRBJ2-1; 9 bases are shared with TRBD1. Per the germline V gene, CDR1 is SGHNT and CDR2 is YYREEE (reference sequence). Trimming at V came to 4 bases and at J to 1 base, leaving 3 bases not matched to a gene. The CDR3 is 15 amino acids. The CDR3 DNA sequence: TGTGCCAGCAGCCCGGGACAGGGTTCCTACAATGAGCAGTTCTTC. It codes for CASSPGQGSYNEQFF. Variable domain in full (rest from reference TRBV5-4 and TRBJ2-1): ETGVTQSPTHLIKTRGQQVTLRCSSQSGHNTVSWYQQALGQGPQFIFQYYREEENGRGNFPPRFSGLQFPNYSSELNVNALELDDSALYLCASSPGQGSYNEQFFGPGTRLTVL.

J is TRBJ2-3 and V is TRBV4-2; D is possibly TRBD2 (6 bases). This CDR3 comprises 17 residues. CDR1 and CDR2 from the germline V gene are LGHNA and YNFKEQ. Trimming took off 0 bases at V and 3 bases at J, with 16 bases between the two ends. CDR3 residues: CASSQDLWGGGTDTQYF. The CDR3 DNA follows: TGTGCCAGCAGCCAAGATCTATGGGGAGGCGGGACAGATACGCAGTATTTT.

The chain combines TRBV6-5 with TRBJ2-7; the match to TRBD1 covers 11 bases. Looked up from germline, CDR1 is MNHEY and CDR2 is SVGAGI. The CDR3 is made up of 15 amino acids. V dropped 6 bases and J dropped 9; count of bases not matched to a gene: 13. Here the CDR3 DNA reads TGTGCCAGCAGCTCGCCTGGGACAGGGGGTATTACGCAGTACTTC. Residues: CASSSPGTGGITQYF.

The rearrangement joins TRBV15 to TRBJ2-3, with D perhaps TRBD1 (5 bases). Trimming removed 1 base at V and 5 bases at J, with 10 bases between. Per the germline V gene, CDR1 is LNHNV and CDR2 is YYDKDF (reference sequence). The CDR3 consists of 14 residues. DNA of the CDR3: TGTGCCACCAGCAGAGGACAGAACGGAGATACGCAGTATTTT. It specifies CATSRGQNGDTQYF.

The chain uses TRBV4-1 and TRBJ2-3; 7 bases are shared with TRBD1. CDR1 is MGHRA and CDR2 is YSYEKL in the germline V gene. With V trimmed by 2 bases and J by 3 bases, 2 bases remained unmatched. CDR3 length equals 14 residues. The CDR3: CASSQNRGTDTQYF. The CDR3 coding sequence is TGCGCCAGCAGCCAAAACAGGGGAACAGATACGCAGTATTTT.

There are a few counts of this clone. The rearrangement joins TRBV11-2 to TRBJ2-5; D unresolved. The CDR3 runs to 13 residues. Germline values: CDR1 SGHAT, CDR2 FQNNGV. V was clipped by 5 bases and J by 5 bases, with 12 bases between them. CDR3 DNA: TGTGCCAGCAGCCTTCTGGGCCTGGAGACCCAGTACTTC. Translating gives CASSLLGLETQYF. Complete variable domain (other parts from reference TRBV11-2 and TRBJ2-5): EAGVAQSPRYKIIEKRQSVAFWCNPISGHATLYWYQQILGQGPKLLIQFQNNGVVDDSQLPKDRFSAERLKGVDSTLKIQPAKLEDSAVYLCASSLLGLETQYFGPGTRLLVL.

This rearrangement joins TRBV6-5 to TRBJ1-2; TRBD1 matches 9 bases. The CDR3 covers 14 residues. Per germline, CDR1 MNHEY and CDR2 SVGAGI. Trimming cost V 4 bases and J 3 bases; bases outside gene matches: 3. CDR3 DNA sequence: TGTGCCAGCAGTTTACAGGGGGCGGACTATGGCTACACCTTC. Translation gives CASSLQGADYGYTF.

CDR3 nucleotide sequence: TGTGCCAGCACCCTGATAGGGGACAGGGGCTACGAGCAGTACTTC. Protein: CASTLIGDRGYEQYF. The chain couples TRBV7-9 to TRBJ2-7, with 10 nucleotides matching TRBD1. From germline, CDR1 is SEHNR and CDR2 FQNEAQ (reference sequence). V was pared by 7 bases and J by 3 bases, with 9 bases of the junction left unmatched. CDR3 size: 15 residues.

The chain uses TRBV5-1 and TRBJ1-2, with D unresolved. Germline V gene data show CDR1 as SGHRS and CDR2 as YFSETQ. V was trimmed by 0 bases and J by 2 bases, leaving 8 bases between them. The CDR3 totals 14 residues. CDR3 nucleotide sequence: TGCGCCAGCAGCTTGGGCCAGGCAAACTATGGCTACACCTTC. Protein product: CASSLGQANYGYTF.

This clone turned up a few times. CDR3 loop: CASSSGQGWTEAFF. The CDR3 DNA reads as TGTGCCAGCAGCTCTGGACAGGGGTGGACTGAAGCTTTCTTT. This chain uses TRBV7-9 with TRBJ1-1; 9 bases are a match to TRBD1. CDR3 length: 14 amino acids. CDR1 and CDR2 (germline): SEHNR, FQNEAQ (reference sequence). V lost 4 bases to trimming and J lost 5 bases; unmatched junction nucleotides: 5. The variable domain in full, completed from reference TRBV7-9 and TRBJ1-1, reads DTGVSQNPRHKITKRGQNVTFRCDPISEHNRLYWYRQTLGQGPEFLTYFQNEAQLEKSRLLSDRFSAERPKGSFSTLEIQRTEQGDSAMYLCASSSGQGWTEAFFGQGTRLTVV.

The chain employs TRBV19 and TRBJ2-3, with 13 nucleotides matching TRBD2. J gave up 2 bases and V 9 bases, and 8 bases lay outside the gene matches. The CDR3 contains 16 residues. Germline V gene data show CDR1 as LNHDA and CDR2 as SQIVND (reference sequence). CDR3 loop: CASGPGLAGYTDTQYF. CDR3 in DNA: TGTGCCAGCGGTCCGGGACTAGCGGGGTACACAGATACGCAGTATTTT.

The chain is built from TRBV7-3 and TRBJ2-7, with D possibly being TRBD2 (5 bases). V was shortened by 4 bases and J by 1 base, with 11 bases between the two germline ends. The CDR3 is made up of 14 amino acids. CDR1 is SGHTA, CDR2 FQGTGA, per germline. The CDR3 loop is CASSSGRGSYEQYF. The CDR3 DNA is TGTGCCAGCAGCTCCGGACGGGGTTCCTACGAGCAGTACTTC.

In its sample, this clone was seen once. The CDR3 DNA reads TGCAGCGTTGAAGAACGGGAGGGGGAGACCCAGTACTTC. This codes for CSVEEREGETQYF. The V call is TRBV29-1, the J call TRBJ2-5, with 8 positions matching TRBD2. Losses at the gene ends were 0 bases for V and 5 bases for J; bases not matched to a gene: 2. The CDR3 spans 13 residues. Germline CDR1 SQVTM, CDR2 ANQGSEA. The variable domain in full, with the rest retrieved from reference TRBV29-1 and TRBJ2-5, is SAVISQKPSRDICQRGTSLTIQCQVDSQVTMMFWYRQQPGQSLTLIATANQGSEATYESGFVIDKFPISRPNLTFSTLTVSNMSPEDSSIYLCSVEEREGETQYFGPGTRLLVL.

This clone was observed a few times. The CDR3 is CASSLGGEGLEAFF. For the CDR3, the DNA is TGTGCCAGCAGCTTGGGGGGGGAGGGGCTTGAAGCTTTCTTT. The J gene is TRBJ1-1, the V gene TRBV5-4, with D possibly being TRBD1 (5 bases). The CDR3 is 14 residues long. Germline values: CDR1 SGHNT, CDR2 YYREEE (reference sequence). V was trimmed by 0 bases and J by 7 bases, leaving 13 bases between them.